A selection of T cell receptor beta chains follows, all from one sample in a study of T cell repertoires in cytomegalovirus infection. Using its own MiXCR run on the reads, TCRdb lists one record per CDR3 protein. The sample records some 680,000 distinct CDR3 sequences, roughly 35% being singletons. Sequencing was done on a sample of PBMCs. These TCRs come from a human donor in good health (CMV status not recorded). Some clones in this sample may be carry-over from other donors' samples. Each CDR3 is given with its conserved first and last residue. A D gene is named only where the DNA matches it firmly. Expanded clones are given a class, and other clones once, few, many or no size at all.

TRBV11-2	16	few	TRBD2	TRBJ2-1	TGTGCCAGCAGCTTAGTGGGACTAGGATACTACAATGAGCAGTTCTTC	CASSLVGLGYYNEQFF
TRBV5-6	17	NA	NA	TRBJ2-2	TGTGCCAGCAGCTTGCGGCTGGGTCCCTCGAACACCGGGGAGCTGTTTTTT	CASSLRLGPSNTGELFF
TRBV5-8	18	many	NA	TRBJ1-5	TGTGCCAGCAGCACTCCGACAGCGGACCCATATAGCAATCAGCCCCAGCATTTT	CASSTPTADPYSNQPQHF
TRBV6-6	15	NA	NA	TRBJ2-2	TGTGCCAGCAGTGGAGTTAGGGGTGGCACCGGGGAGCTGTTTTTT	CASSGVRGGTGELFF
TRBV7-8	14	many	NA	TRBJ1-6	TGTGCCAGCAGCTTAGGACTGGGTCCGGCACCCCTCCACTTT	CASSLGLGPAPLHF
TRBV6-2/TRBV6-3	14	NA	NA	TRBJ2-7	TGTGCCAGCAGTTACGTGACACCCTCCTACGAGAAGTACTTC	CASSYVTPSYEKYF
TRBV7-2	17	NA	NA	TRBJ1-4	TGTGCCAGCAGCTTAGCGGGTTACGGGGAGCTTAATGAAAAACTGTTTTTT	CASSLAGYGELNEKLFF
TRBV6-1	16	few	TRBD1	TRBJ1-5	TGTGCCAGCAGTGAATGGGGACAGGGGAGCAATCAGCCCCAGCATTTT	CASSEWGQGSNQPQHF
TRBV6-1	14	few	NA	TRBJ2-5	TGTGCCAGCAGCCAAACGTGGGACCAAGAGACCCAGTACTTC	CASSQTWDQETQYF
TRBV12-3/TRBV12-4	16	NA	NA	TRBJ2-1	TGTGCCAGCAGTCATCCCCGATCGCCCCCCTACAATGAGCAGTTCTTC	CASSHPRSPPYNEQFF
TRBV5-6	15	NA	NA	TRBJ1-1	TGTGCCAGCAGCTTGAGGATGGGGACGAACACTGAAGCTTTCTTT	CASSLRMGTNTEAFF
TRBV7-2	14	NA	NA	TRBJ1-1	TGTGCCAGCAGCTCTGGCCACAGGAACACTGAAGCTTTCTTT	CASSSGHRNTEAFF
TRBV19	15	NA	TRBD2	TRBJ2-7	TGTGCCAGTAGTATAGAAGCGGGAGCGACCTACGAGCAGTACTTC	CASSIEAGATYEQYF
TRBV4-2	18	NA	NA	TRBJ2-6	TGTGCCAGCAGCCAAGTAGGACAGCCCCTCTCTGGGGCCAACGTCCTGACTTTC	CASSQVGQPLSGANVLTF
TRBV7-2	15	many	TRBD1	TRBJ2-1	TGTGCCAGCAGCCGGACGACAGGGCCCTACAATGAGCAGTTCTTC	CASSRTTGPYNEQFF
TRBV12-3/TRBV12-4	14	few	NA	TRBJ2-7	TGTGCCAGCAGCCGCGACAGGTGGGGCAACGAGCAGTACTTC	CASSRDRWGNEQYF
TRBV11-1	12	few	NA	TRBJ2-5	TGTGCCAGCAGCTCGGAGCTAGAGACCCAGTACTTC	CASSSELETQYF
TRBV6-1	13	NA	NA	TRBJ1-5	TGTGCCAGCGTGGCCGGGGAGGGTCGGCCCCAGCATTTT	CASVAGEGRPQHF
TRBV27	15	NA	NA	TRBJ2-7	TGTGCCAGCAGCGATGGGGCAGGTCCGTTCTACGAGCAGTACTTC	CASSDGAGPFYEQYF
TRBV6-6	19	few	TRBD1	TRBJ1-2	TGTGCCAGCAGACCACAAGCGGGACAGGACCCGGCGGCTAACTATGGCTACACCTTC	CASRPQAGQDPAANYGYTF
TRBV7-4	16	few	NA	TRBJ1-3	TGTGCCAGCAGCTCGATCGCGGGGGTAACTGGAAACACCATATATTTT	CASSSIAGVTGNTIYF
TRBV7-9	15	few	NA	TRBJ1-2	TGTGCCAGCAGCTTGAGGCAGATCCTGAACTATGGCTACACCTTC	CASSLRQILNYGYTF
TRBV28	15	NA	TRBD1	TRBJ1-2	TGTGCCAGCAGTCTCACAGGGGGAAGCGGCTATGGCTACACCTTC	CASSLTGGSGYGYTF
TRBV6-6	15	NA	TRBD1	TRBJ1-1	TGTGCCAGCAGGGAAGGACAGGGTGTAAACACTGAAGCTTTCTTT	CASREGQGVNTEAFF
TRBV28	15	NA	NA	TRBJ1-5	TGTGCCAGCAGTTACGGCCCCTTGAGCAATCAGCCCCAGCATTTT	CASSYGPLSNQPQHF
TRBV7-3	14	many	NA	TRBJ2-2	TGTGCCAGCAGCGTAACAGCGAACACCGGGGAGCTGTTTTTT	CASSVTANTGELFF
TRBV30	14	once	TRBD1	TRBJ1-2	TGTGCCGGGAGGGGGCCAGGGAGGGACTATGGCTACACCTTC	CAGRGPGRDYGYTF
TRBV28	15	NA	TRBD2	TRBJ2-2	TGTGCCAGCAGGCGCGGGGGGCCCAACACCGGGGAGCTGTTTTTT	CASRRGGPNTGELFF
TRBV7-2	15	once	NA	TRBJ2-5	TGTGCCAGCAGCTTAGAGAGGCGACATACGGAGACCCAGTACTTC	CASSLERRHTETQYF
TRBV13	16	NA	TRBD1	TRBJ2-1	TGTGCCAGCAGCTCAAGGGACAGAAGCTCCTACAATGAGCAGTTCTTC	CASSSRDRSSYNEQFF
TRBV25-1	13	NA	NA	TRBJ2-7	TGTGCCAGCAGGGGGCCAGAAAGCTACGAGCAGTACTTC	CASRGPESYEQYF
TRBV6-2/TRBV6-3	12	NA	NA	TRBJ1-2	TGTGCCAGCAGTTATCTTGCTTACGGCTACACCTTC	CASSYLAYGYTF
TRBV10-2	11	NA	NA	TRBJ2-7	TGCGCCAGCAGTGAGGGAGCCGAGCAGTACTTC	CASSEGAEQYF
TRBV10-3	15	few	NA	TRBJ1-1	TGTGCCATCAGTGGGCCGCCCCGGAGGAACACTGAAGCTTTCTTT	CAISGPPRRNTEAFF
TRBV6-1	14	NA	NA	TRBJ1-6	TGTGCCAGCAGTGACAGCCTCCTGGGGTCACCCCTCCACTTT	CASSDSLLGSPLHF